The sequence of this TCR beta chain was determined in a study of blood T cell repertoires in COVID-19. The method was immunoSEQ multiplex PCR; TCRdb's version includes in-frame clones alone and lacks a portion of them. Among more than 300,000 clones, approximately 90% were seen once, and the ten largest hold approximately 1.2%. Trimming removed 4 bases from V and 3 bases from J; junction bases left unmatched: 11. CDR3 size: 17 residues. In germline, CDR1 is MGHRA, CDR2 YSYEKL. This receptor was obtained from a woman younger than 35 who had recovered from COVID-19. The V call is TRBV4-1, the J call TRBJ2-2; 7 positions match TRBD1. The source material was PBMCs or T cells enriched from blood (not recorded which). The DNA for the CDR3 is TGCGCCAGCAGCCGTAGGGACAGAGTTGCCGACACCGGGGAGCTGTTTTTT. Amino acids: CASSRRDRVADTGELFF.